This TCR beta chain originates from a study of technical replicates of blood from a handful of donors. Sequenced by immunoSEQ multiplex PCR; TCRdb stores in-frame clones only, minus some. The sample consists of 35,000 to 50,000 clones, around 97% of them appearing once. This CDR3 comprises 12 residues. Deletions cut 1 base from V and 11 bases from J, with 9 bases between. Germline V CDR1 and CDR2: SGHVS, FQNEAQ. This rearrangement joins TRBV7-8 to TRBJ1-5; D not certain. Sequencing was performed on T cells isolated from PBMCs. The clonotype was recovered from a human donor in good health. CDR3 region: CASSLELSAQHF. CDR3 nucleotide sequence: TGTGCCAGCAGCTTAGAATTATCCGCCCAGCATTTT.